Listed here is a single T cell receptor (beta chain). The data were taken from a study of T cells expressing NK-cell markers. Study in general: Underlying the TCR beta repertoires were sorted CD3+CD56+NKG2C+, CD3+CD56+NKG2C- and CD3+CD56-NKG2C+ T cells.

Germline V gives CDR1 DFQATT, CDR2 SNEGSKA (reference sequence). The CDR3 length is 15 residues. TCR beta cDNA was made by 5'RACE template switching with UMIs. TCRdb reprocessed the 5' RACE reads, with one entry per CDR3 protein and no DNA. The repertoire table contains fewer than 550,000 distinct CDR3 sequences. The chain joins TRBV20-1 to TRBJ2-4. This TCR derives from a woman in her forties or fifties in good health. Sequenced input: blood T cells: a sorted CD56 or NKG2C T cell subset, CD4+ or CD8+ T cells, or bulk PBMC T cells (not recorded which). CDR3 amino acids: CSVQSVRTAKNIQYF.